This T cell receptor (beta chain) was profiled in a study of response to subunit inactivated influenza vaccine. Study findings and constraints: There was a suggestion from the authors that each seasonal influenza vaccination recruits few new T cells.

TCRdb re-analysed the RT-PCR reads in MiXCR, keeping a single row per CDR3 protein. Of over 800,000 distinct CDR3 sequences in the sample, 20% to 25% were seen once. Concerning this clonotype: Its specificity is not known.

The V and J ends lost 2 bases and 5 bases, in that order; junction bases with no gene match: 4. This CDR3 is 14 amino acids long. V usage is TRBV12-3 or TRBV12-4 and J usage is TRBJ2-7; 9 nucleotides line up with TRBD2. This material consisted of PBMCs from blood, taken 5 days after vaccination. The origin of this receptor is a man aged 50-60 years who received an inactivated influenza vaccine. The CDR3 spells CASSLSGRSNEQYF. In DNA form, the CDR3 reads TGTGCCAGCAGTTTAAGCGGGAGGAGCAACGAGCAGTACTTC.